The T cell receptor (beta chain) under discussion was sequenced for a study of blood T cell repertoires in COVID-19. Study information: PBMCs, B-cell-depleted T cells, or T cells provided the cDNA or gDNA that made up the material.

TCRdb's table, derived via immunoSEQ multiplex PCR, lists solely in-frame clones and lacks some. The sample records roughly 63,000 clones, 85% to 90% being singletons. The CDR3 has 13 amino acids. Germline V gene sequence: CDR1 SGHRS, CDR2 YFSETQ. V lost 3 bases and J lost 7; bases outside the gene matches: 3. Sequencing was performed on peripheral blood. The chain employs TRBV5-1 and TRBJ1-5, with 8 positions matching TRBD1. The sequence came from a man aged 45-65 years with active COVID-19. The CDR3 DNA reads as TGCGCCAGCAGCTCTGACAGGGGACAGCCCCAGCATTTT. This codes for CASSSDRGQPQHF.